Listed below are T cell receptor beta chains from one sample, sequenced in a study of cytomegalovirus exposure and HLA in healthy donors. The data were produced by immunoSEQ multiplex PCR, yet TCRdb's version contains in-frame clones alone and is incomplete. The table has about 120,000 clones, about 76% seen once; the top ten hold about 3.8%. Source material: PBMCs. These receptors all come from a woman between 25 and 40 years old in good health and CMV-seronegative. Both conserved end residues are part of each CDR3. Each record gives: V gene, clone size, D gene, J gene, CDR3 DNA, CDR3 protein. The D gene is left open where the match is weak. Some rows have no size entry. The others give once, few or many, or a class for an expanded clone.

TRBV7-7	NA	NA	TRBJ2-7	TGTGCTAGCAGCTTTCCCGGACAGAAAAGGGGGGGCTACTACGAGCAGTACTTC	CASSFPGQKRGGYYEQYF
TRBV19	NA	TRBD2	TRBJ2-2	TGTGCCAGTATGCTAGCGGGAGTTCGGACCGGGGAGCTGTTTTTT	CASMLAGVRTGELFF
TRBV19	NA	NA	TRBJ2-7	TGTGCCAGTAGCAGTCAATCATCCGCCGGGACACCAACCTTC	CASSSQSSAGTPTF
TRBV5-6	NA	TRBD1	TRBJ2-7	TGTGCCAGCAGCTCGTTGGACAGGGGGCGCGAGCAGTACTTC	CASSSLDRGREQYF
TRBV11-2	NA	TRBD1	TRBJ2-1	TGTGCCAGCACCTTGGGACAGGGCTCCTACAATGGGCAGTTCTTC	CASTLGQGSYNGQFF
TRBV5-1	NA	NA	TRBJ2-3	TGCGCCAGCAGCTTATCTAGCGCAGATACGCAGTATTTT	CASSLSSADTQYF
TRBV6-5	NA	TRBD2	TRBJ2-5	TGTGCCAGCAGTCGCGAGACTAGCTACGAGACCCAGTACTTC	CASSRETSYETQYF
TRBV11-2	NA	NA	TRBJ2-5	TGTGCCAGCAGCTTAGCGGGACTCAACACTAAGACCCAGTACTTC	CASSLAGLNTKTQYF
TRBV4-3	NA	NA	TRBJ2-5	TGCGCCAGCAGCCAAGATAGCCAAGAGACCCAGTACTTC	CASSQDSQETQYF
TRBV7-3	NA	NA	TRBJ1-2	TGTGCCAGCAGCCCACGTTCGGGGTTTAACTATGGCTACACCTTC	CASSPRSGFNYGYTF
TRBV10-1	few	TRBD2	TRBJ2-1	TGCGCCAGCAGTGCGACTAGCGGAATACTTGAGCAGTTCTTC	CASSATSGILEQFF
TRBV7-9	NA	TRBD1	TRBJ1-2	TGTGCCAGCAGCACGGGACAGGGGAACTATGGCTACACCTTC	CASSTGQGNYGYTF
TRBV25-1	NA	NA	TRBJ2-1	TGTGCCAGCAGTGAATTAGGCGGGCGGCAGTTCTTC	CASSELGGRQFF
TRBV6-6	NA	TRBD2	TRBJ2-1	TGTGCCAGCATAAGCGGGAGAACCAAGGATGAGCAGTTCTTC	CASISGRTKDEQFF
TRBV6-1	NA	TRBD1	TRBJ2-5	TGTGCCTCGGGACAGGGGGAGACCCAGTACTTC	CASGQGETQYF
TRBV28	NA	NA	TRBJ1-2	TGTGCCAGCAGTCGACTGGGCTACACCTTC	CASSRLGYTF
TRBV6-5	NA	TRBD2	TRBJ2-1	TGTGCCAGCAGTTACTCCCTAGCGGGAGGGAACAATGAGCAGTTCTTC	CASSYSLAGGNNEQFF